This TCR beta chain was identified in a study of T cell responses to AZD1222 COVID-19 vaccine. This CDR3 is 16 amino acids long. The germline gives CDR1 MNHNS, CDR2 SASEGT. The V end was cut by 0 bases, the J end by 2 bases, with 8 bases between. Assay: immunoSEQ multiplex PCR; the TCRdb copy retains only in-frame clones and omits some. The data contain some 96,000 clones, 89% of them singletons. This chain uses TRBV6-1 with TRBJ1-6; D possibly corresponds to TRBD1 (5 bases). The receptor comes from an adult in good health. The sequencing used peripheral blood, collected on day 0 of AZD1222 vaccination. The DNA of the CDR3 is TGTGCCAGCAGTGAAGCGCGACAGACCTATAATTCACCCCTCCACTTT. Translating gives CASSEARQTYNSPLHF.